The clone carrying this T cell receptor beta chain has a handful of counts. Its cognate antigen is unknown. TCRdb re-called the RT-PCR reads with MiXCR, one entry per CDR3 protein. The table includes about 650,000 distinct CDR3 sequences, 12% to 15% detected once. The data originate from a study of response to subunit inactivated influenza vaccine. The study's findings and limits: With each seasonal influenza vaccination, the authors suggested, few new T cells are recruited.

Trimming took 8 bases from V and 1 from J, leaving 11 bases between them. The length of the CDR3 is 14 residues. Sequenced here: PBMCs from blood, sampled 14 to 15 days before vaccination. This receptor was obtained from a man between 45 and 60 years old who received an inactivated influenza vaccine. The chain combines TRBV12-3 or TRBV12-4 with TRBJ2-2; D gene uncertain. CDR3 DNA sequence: TGTGCCAGCCGTAGTAGGTTGAACACCGGGGAGCTGTTTTTT. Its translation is CASRSRLNTGELFF.